This TCR beta chain was sequenced during a study of cytomegalovirus exposure and HLA in healthy donors. This CDR3 contains 13 residues. J was trimmed by 3 bases and V by 5 bases; bases with no gene match: 3. The V gene's germline CDR1 is LNHDA and CDR2 SQIVND (reference sequence). The study, taken as a whole, reports: Within an earlier analysis, most TCR beta V segments proved productive either about 87% or about 30% of the time.

Note on this clone: The target antigen is unknown.

Vbeta (60) and Jbeta (13) primers were used in the PCR. TCRdb's copy holds only in-frame clones and misses some; the assay was immunoSEQ multiplex PCR. The table shows over 100,000 clones, with more than 8% occurring only once. The donors (healthy individuals) were bone marrow donors. V and J are TRBV19 and TRBJ2-7, with 8 bases aligning to TRBD1. The receptor comes from a man between 40 and 49 years old in good health and CMV-seronegative. What was sequenced was PBMCs. CDR3: CASSADRDYEQYF. CDR3 nucleotide sequence: TGTGCCAGTAGTGCGGACAGGGACTACGAGCAGTACTTC.